Given below is one T cell receptor (beta chain) in context. This entry belongs to a study of PD-L1 blockade in urothelial cancer. Overall study context: Samples of blood were analyzed 3 weeks (second dose) and 6 weeks after treatment start. T cells numbered a median of around 150,000 in the blood samples.

Between 1 and 8 samples, pretreatment and on-treatment, were given by each patient. Only in-frame clones appear in the TCRdb table, and some are missing; sequencing was by immunoSEQ multiplex PCR. The sample has 30,000 to 45,000 clones, more than 70% seen once. CDR3 length: 20 residues. From germline, CDR1 is SGHNT and CDR2 YYREEE (reference sequence). The V segment lost 1 base and the J segment 1 base; nucleotides outside the gene matches: 13. The sample in question was PBMCs, obtained around atezolizumab (anti-PD-L1) treatment. The chain combines TRBV5-4 with TRBJ2-7, with TRBD2 matching over 14 bases. The sequence derives from a man between 60 and 75 years old with urothelial cancer. CDR3 loop: CASSLNTGTSGRVGSYEQYF. Here the CDR3 DNA reads TGTGCCAGCAGCTTGAACACCGGGACTAGCGGGAGAGTAGGGTCCTACGAGCAGTACTTC. Variable domain in full (rest from reference TRBV5-4 and TRBJ2-7): ETGVTQSPTHLIKTRGQQVTLRCSSQSGHNTVSWYQQALGQGPQFIFQYYREEENGRGNFPPRFSGLQFPNYSSELNVNALELDDSALYLCASSLNTGTSGRVGSYEQYFGPGTRLTVT.